This TCR beta chain was identified in a study of cytomegalovirus exposure and HLA in healthy donors. Study results and caveats: TCR beta V segments were, for the most part, productive about 87% or about 30% of the time in an earlier analysis.

With respect to this clone: What it recognizes is unknown.

J gave up 5 bases and V 0 bases, and 9 bases lay outside the gene matches. The CDR3 has 16 amino acids. Germline CDR1 is MNHEY and CDR2 is SVGAGI. With 60 Vbeta and 13 Jbeta primers, the PCR was carried out. Profiled with immunoSEQ multiplex PCR; TCRdb holds only in-frame clones, not every one. Seen here are some 150,000 clones, about 80% observed once, and the top ten hold around 4.1%. V is TRBV6-5 and J is TRBJ2-7; 8 positions agree with TRBD1. The clonotype comes from a woman in her forties in good health and CMV-seronegative. The sequencing sample was made of PBMCs. The CDR3 reads CASSYSVTGGLHEQYF. Here the CDR3 DNA reads TGTGCCAGCAGTTACTCCGTAACAGGGGGATTACACGAGCAGTACTTC.